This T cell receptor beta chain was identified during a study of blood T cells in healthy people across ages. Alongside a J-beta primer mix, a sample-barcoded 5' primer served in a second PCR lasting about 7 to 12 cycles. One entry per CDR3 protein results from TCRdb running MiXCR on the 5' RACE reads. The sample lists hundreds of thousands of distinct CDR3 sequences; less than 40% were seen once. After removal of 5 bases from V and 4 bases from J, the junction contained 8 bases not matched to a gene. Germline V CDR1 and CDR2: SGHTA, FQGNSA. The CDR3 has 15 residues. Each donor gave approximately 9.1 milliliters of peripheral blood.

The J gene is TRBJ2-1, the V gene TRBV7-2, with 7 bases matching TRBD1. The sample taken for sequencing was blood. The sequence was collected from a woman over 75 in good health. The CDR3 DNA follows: TGTGCCAGCAGCGGATCCGGGACAGCTTACAATGAGCAGTTCTTC. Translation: CASSGSGTAYNEQFF.